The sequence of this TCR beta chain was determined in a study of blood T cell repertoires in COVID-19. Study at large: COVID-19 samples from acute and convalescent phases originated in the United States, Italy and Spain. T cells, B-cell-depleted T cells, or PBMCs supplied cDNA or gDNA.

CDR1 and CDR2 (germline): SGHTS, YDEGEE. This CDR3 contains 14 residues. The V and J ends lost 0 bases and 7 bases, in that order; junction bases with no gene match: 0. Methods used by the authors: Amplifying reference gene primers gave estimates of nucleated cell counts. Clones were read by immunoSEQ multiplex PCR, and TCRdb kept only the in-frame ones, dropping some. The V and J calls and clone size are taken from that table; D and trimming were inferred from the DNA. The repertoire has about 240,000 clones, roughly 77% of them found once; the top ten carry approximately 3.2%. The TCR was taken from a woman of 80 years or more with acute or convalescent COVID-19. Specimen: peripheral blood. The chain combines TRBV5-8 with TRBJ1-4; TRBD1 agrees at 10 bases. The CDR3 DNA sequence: TGTGCCAGCAGCTTGGGACAGGGGGCTGAAAAACTGTTTTTT. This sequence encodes CASSLGQGAEKLFF.